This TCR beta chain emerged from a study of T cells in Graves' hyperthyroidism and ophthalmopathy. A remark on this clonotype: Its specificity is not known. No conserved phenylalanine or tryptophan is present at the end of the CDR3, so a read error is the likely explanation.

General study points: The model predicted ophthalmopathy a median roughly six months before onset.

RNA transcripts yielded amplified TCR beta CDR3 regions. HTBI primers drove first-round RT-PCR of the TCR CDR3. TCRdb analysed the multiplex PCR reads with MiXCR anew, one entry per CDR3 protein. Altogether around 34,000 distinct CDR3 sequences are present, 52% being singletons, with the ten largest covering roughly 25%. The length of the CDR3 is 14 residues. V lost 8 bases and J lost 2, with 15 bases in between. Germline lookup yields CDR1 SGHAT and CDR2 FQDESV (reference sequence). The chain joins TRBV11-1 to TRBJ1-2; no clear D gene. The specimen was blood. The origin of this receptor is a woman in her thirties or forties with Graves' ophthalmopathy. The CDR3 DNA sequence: TGTGCCAGCGCGGCAGATCTCCTAAACTATGGCTACACCCTC. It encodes CASAADLLNYGYTL.